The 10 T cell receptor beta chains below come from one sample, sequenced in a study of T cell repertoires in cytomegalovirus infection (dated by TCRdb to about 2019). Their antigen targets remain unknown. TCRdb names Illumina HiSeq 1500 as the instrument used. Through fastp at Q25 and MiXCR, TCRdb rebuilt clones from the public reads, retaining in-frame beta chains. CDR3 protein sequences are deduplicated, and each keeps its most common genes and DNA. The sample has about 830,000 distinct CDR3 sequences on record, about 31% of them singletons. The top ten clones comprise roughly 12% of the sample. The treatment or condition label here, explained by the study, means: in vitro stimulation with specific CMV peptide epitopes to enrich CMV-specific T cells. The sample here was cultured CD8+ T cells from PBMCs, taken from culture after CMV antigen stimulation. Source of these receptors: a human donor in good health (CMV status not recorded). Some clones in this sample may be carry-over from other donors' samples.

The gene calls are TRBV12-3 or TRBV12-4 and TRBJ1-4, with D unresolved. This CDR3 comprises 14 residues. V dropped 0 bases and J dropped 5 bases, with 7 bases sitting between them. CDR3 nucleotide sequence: TGTGCCAGCAGTTTAGCGCGTAGAAATGAAAAACTGTTTTTT. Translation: CASSLARRNEKLFF.

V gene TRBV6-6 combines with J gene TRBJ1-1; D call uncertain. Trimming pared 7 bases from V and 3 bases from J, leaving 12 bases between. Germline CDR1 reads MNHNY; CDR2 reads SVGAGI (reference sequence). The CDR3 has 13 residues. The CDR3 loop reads CASTPKEYTEAFF. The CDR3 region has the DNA TGTGCCAGCACCCCTAAAGAGTACACTGAAGCTTTCTTT.

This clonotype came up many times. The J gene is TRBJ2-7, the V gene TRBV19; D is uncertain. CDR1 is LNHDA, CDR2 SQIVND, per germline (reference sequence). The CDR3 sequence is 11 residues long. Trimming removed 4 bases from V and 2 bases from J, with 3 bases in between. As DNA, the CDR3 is TGTGCCAGTAGTACAGCCTACGAGCAGTACTTC. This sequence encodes CASSTAYEQYF.

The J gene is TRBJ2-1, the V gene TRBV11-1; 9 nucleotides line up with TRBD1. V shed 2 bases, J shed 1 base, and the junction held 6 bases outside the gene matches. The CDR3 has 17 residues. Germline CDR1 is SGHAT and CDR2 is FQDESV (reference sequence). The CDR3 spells CASSLQGTGFSYNEQFF. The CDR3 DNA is TGTGCCAGCAGCTTACAAGGGACAGGGTTTTCCTACAATGAGCAGTTCTTC. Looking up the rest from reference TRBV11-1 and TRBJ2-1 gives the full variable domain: EAEVAQSPRYKITEKSQAVAFWCDPISGHATLYWYRQILGQGPELLVQFQDESVVDDSQLPKDRFSAERLKGVDSTLKIQPAELGDSAMYLCASSLQGTGFSYNEQFFGPGTRLTVL.

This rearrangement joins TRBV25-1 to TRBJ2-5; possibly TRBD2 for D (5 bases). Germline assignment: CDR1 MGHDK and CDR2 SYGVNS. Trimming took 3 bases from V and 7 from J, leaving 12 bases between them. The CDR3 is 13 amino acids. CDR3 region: CASSDGYGGTQYF. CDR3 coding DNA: TGTGCCAGCAGTGATGGATACGGAGGGACCCAGTACTTC. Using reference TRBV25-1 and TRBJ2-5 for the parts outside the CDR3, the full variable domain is EADIYQTPRYLVIGTGKKITLECSQTMGHDKMYWYQQDPGMELHLIHYSYGVNSTEKGDLSSESTVSRIRTEHFPLTLESARPSHTSQYLCASSDGYGGTQYFGPGTRLLVL.

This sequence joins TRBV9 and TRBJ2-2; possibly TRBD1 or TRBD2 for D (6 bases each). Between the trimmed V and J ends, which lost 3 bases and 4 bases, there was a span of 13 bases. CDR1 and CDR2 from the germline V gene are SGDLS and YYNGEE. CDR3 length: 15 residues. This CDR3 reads CASSAPGAITGELFF. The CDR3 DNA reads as TGTGCCAGCAGCGCCCCGGGGGCTATCACCGGGGAGCTGTTTTTT.

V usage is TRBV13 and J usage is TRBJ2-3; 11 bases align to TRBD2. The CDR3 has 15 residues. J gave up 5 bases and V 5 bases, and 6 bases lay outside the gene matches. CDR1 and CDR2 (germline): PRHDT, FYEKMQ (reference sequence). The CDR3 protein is CASSPLAGELDTQYF. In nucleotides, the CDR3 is TGTGCCAGCAGCCCACTAGCGGGGGAGTTAGATACGCAGTATTTT.

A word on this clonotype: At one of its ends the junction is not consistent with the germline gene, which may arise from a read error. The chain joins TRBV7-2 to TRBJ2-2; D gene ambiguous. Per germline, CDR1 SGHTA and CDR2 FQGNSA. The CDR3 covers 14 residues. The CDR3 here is CVSSLVLGTGELFF. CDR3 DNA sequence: TGTGTCAGCAGCTTAGTTCTAGGGACCGGGGAGCTGTTTTTT.

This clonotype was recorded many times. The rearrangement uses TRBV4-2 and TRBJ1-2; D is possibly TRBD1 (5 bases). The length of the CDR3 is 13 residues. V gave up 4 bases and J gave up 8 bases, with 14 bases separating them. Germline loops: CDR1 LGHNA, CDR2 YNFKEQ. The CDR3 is CASSPDTGEGYTF. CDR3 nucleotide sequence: TGTGCCAGCAGCCCAGATACGGGGGAGGGCTACACCTTC.

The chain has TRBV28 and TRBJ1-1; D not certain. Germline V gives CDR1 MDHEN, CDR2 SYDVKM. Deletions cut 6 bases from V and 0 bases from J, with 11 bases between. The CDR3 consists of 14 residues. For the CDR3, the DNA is TGTGCCAGCAGCCCGGCGAGGGTGAACACTGAAGCTTTCTTT. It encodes CASSPARVNTEAFF.